This T cell receptor (beta chain) was captured by sequencing in a study of shared clonotypes between healthy human individuals. Study-level background: Each donor's CD4 naive and CD4 memory cells filled three plates apiece, CD8 naive two, and CD8 memory one.

Trimming took off 0 bases at V and 0 bases at J, with 15 bases between the two ends. The CDR3 totals 17 residues. The germline CDR1 and CDR2 sequences are SGHRS and YFSETQ. Naive CD8 populations comprised CD45RO-negative cells positively selected for CCR7, excluding terminally differentiated effector memory CD45RA+ cells. A word on this clone: Its antigen is as yet unknown.

Deep level was the assay's run setting. Original methodology: ImmunoSEQ supplied junction-only sequences lacking quality scores, so filtering was different. The data were produced by immunoSEQ multiplex PCR, yet TCRdb's version contains in-frame clones alone and is incomplete. From that table come the V and J calls and clone size; the DNA was used to work out D and trimming. The table records roughly 2.1 million clones, approximately 94% of them present only once. Study observations and caveats: Incomplete sequencing of sorted subsets was indicated by rarefaction despite large depth.

The sequence was collected from a man aged 18 to 30 in good health. Some clones in this sample may be carry-over from other donors' samples. Sequencing input: naive CD8+ T cells from PBMCs. J is TRBJ1-2 and V is TRBV5-1; D may be TRBD1 (5 bases). The CDR3 nucleotides are TGCGCCAGCAGCTTGGAAGGAGGGGTGTCCGCTAACTATGGCTACACCTTC. Translated: CASSLEGGVSANYGYTF.